This is a list of T cell receptor beta chains from one sample in a study of blood T cell repertoires in COVID-19. Assay used: immunoSEQ multiplex PCR; TCRdb lists only in-frame clones, some missing. The sample includes 200,000 to 300,000 clones, about 86% of them seen just once. The sample was peripheral blood. These receptor sequences come from a woman in her twenties or thirties who had recovered from COVID-19. Both conserved end residues are part of each CDR3. The D gene is left open where the match is weak. Clone size is shown for a subset of rows, as once, few, many or a class of expanded clone.

V gene	D gene	clone size	J gene	CDR3 protein	CDR3 DNA
TRBV29-1	-	-	TRBJ1-1	CSTYQGGTEAFF	TGCAGCACATACCAGGGAGGTACTGAAGCTTTCTTT
TRBV30	TRBD2	once	TRBJ2-1	CAWASSGSYNEQFF	TGTGCCTGGGCTTCTAGCGGCTCCTACAATGAGCAGTTCTTC
TRBV5-1	TRBD1	-	TRBJ1-2	CASSFEGQGGYGYTF	TGCGCCAGCAGCTTTGAAGGACAGGGGGGCTATGGCTACACCTTC
TRBV12-3/TRBV12-4	-	-	TRBJ1-2	CASTLDTFYGYTF	TGTGCCAGCACCCTTGACACCTTCTATGGCTACACCTTC
TRBV9	TRBD1	-	TRBJ1-1	CASSARPGGPLNTEAFF	TGTGCCAGCAGCGCCCGGCCAGGGGGCCCCCTGAACACTGAAGCTTTCTTT
TRBV3-1/TRBV3-2	TRBD2	-	TRBJ2-7	CASSQGTSGYEQYF	TGTGCCAGCAGCCAAGGGACTAGCGGGTACGAGCAGTACTTC
TRBV7-2	TRBD1	-	TRBJ1-2	CASSVKGQITYGYTF	TGTGCCAGCAGCGTTAAGGGACAGATCACCTATGGCTACACCTTC
TRBV9	TRBD1	-	TRBJ2-2	CASEGTGGSRELFF	TGTGCCAGTGAGGGGACAGGGGGTTCCAGGGAGCTGTTTTTT
TRBV5-4	TRBD2	-	TRBJ2-2	CASSLGGLIRVGELFF	TGTGCCAGCAGCTTGGGGGGACTAATCAGGGTCGGGGAGCTGTTTTTT
TRBV12-5	-	-	TRBJ2-3	CASGRAGFDYTQYF	TGTGCTAGTGGGCGCGCGGGGTTTGATTATACGCAGTATTTT
TRBV7-9	TRBD1	-	TRBJ2-7	CASSLAGQSYEQYF	TGTGCCAGCAGCTTAGCGGGACAGTCCTACGAGCAGTACTTC